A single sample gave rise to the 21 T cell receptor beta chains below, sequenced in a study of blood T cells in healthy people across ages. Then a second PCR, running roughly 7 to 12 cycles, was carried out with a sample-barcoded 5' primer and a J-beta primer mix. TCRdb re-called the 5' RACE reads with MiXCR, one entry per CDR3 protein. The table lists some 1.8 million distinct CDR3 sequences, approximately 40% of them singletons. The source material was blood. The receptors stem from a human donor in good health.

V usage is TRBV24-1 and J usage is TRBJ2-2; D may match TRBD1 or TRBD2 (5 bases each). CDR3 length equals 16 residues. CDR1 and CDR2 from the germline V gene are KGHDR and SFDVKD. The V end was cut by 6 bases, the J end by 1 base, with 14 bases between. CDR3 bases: TGTGCCACCAGTTCAATGATGGGGGAGAACACCGGGGAGCTGTTTTTT. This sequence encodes CATSSMMGENTGELFF.

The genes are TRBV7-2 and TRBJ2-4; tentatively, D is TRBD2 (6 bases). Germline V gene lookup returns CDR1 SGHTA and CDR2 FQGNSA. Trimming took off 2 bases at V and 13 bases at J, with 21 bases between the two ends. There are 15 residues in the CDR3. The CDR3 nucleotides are TGTGCCAGCAGCTTACTAGCCTCCGCGGGGTACAAGCAGTACTTC. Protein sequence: CASSLLASAGYKQYF.

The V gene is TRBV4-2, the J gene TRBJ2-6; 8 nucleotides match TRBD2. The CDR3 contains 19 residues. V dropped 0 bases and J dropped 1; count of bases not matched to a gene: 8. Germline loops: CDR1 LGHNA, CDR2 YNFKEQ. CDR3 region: CASSQDRRIAGSGANVLTF. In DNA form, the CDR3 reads TGTGCCAGCAGCCAAGATAGAAGAATAGCGGGGTCTGGGGCCAACGTCCTGACTTTC.

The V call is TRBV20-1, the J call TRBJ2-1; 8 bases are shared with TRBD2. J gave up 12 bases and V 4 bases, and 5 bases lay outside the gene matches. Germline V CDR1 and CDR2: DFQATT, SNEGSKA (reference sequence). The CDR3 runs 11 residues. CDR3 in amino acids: CSATGGERQFF. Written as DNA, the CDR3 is TGCAGTGCTACCGGGGGGGAACGGCAGTTCTTC.

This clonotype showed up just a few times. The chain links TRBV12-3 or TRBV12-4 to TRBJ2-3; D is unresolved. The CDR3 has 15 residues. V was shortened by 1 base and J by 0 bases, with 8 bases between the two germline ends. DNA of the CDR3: TGTGCCAGCAGTTTAGGAGACCCGAGCACAGATACGCAGTATTTT. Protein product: CASSLGDPSTDTQYF.

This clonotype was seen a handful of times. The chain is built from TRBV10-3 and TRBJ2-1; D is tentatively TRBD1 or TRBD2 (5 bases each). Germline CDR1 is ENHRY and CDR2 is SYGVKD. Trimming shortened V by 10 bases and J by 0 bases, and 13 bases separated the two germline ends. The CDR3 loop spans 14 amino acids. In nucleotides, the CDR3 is TGTGCCACCAACGGGGCGACCTCCTACAATGAGCAGTTCTTC. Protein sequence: CATNGATSYNEQFF.

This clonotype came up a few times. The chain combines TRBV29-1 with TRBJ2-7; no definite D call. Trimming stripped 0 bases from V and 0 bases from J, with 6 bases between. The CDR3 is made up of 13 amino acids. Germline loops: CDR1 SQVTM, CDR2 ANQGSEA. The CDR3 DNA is TGCAGCGTTGAAGATCCGGCCTCCTACGAGCAGTACTTC. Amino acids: CSVEDPASYEQYF.

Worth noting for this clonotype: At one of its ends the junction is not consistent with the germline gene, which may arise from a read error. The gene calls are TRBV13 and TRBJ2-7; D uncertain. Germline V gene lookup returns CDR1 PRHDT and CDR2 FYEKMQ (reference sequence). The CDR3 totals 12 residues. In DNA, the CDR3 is TGTGCCAGCAACTTACCCTCCAACGAGCAGTACTTC. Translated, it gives CASNLPSNEQYF.

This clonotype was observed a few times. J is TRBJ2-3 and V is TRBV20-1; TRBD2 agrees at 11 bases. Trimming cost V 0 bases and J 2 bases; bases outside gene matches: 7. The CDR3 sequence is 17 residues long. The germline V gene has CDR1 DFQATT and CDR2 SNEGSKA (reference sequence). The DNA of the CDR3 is TGCAGTGCTAGAGAAGGTCTAGCGGGGGGCTACACAGATACGCAGTATTTT. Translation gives CSAREGLAGGYTDTQYF.

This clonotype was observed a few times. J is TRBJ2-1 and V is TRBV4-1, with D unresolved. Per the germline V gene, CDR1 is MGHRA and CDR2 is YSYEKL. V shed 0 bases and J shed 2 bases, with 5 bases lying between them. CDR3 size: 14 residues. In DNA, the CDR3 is TGCGCCAGCAGCCAAGAGTTGACCTACAATGAGCAGTTCTTC. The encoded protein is CASSQELTYNEQFF.

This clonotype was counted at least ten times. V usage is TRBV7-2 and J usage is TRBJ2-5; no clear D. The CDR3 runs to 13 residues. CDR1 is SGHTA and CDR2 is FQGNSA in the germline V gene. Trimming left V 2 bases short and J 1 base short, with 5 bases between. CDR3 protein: CASSLRTQETQYF. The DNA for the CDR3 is TGTGCCAGCAGCTTACGGACCCAAGAGACCCAGTACTTC.

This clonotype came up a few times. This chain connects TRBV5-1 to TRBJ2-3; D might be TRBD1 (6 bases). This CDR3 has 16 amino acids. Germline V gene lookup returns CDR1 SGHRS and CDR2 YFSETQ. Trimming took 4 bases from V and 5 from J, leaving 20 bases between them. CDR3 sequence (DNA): TGCGCCAGCAGCCTACTCCGGGACATGGTCCAAGATACGCAGTATTTT. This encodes CASSLLRDMVQDTQYF.

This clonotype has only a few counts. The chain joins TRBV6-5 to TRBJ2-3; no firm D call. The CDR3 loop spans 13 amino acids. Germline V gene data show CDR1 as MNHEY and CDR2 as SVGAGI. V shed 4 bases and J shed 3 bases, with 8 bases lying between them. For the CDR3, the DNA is TGTGCCAGCAGTTCACATCGTACAGATACGCAGTATTTT. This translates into CASSSHRTDTQYF.

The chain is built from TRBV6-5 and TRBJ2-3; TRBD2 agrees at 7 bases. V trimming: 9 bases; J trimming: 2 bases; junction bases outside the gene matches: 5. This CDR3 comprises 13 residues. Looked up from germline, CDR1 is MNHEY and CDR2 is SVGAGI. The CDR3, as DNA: TGTGCCAGTCGGGGGGTGTACACAGATACGCAGTATTTT. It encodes CASRGVYTDTQYF.

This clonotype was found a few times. CDR3 nucleotides: TGTGCCACCAGACCCAGCTCTGGGGCCAACGTCCTGACTTTC. Protein product: CATRPSSGANVLTF. The chain combines TRBV15 with TRBJ2-6, with D unresolved. Germline values: CDR1 LNHNV, CDR2 YYDKDF (reference sequence). V was cut by 6 bases and J by 0 bases, with 6 bases left in between. CDR3 length: 14 residues.

CDR3 sequence reads: CASSPKQRYEQFF. In DNA form, the CDR3 reads TGCGCCAGCAGTCCGAAGCAGCGGTATGAGCAGTTCTTC. The chain combines TRBV10-2 with TRBJ2-1; tentatively, D is TRBD2 (5 bases). In germline, CDR1 is WSHSY, CDR2 SAAADI. The CDR3 length is 13 residues. The ends were cut back, 5 bases at V and 8 bases at J, with 13 bases in the middle.

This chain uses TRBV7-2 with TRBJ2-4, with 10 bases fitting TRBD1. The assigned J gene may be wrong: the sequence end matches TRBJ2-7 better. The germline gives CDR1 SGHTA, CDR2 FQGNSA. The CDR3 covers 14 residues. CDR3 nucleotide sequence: TGTGCCAGCAGCGCCCGACAGGGGGCAGGCGAGCAGTACTTC. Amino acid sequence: CASSARQGAGEQYF.

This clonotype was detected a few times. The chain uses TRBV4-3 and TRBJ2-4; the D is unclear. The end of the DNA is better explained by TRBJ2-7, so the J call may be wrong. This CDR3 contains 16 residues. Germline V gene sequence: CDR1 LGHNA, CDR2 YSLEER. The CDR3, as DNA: TGCGCCAGCAGCCAAGGGGTAGGTGGATCGGGCTACGAGCAGTACTTC. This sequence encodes CASSQGVGGSGYEQYF.

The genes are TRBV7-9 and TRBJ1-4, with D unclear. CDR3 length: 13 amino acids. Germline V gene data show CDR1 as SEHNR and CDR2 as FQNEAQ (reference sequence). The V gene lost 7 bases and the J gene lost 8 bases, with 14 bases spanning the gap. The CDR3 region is CASTLATKEKLFF. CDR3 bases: TGTGCCAGCACCCTGGCGACAAAGGAAAAACTGTTTTTT.

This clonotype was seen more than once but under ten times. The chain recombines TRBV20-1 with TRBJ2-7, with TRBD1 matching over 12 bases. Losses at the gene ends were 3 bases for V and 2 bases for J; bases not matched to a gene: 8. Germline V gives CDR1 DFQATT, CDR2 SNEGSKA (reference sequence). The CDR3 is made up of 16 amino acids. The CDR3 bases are TGCAGTGCTAGTATCCGGGACAGGGGGCCCACCTACGAGCAGTACTTC. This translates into CSASIRDRGPTYEQYF.

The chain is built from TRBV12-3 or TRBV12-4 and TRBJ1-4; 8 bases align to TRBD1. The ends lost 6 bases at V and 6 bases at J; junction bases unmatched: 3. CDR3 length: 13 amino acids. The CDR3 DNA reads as TGTGCCAGCAGAGGACAGGGTCATGAAAAACTGTTTTTT. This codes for CASRGQGHEKLFF.